This T cell receptor (beta chain) was profiled in a study of T cell responses to AZD1222 COVID-19 vaccine. Whole-study context: Pooling covered second doses at about 4 or about 12 weeks.

Concerning this clone itself: Antigen unknown.

Sequencing was performed with immunoSEQ multiplex PCR; in TCRdb, only in-frame clones are kept and a portion is missing. The table records under 130,000 clones, about 92% of them present only once. Notes on the study in general: CD4 TCRs covered the whole spike, strongest at regions 160-218 and 743-854. White British ancestry dominated among donors, who included more females, and clonal diversity was possibly underestimated.

CDR3 length: 14 residues. Germline V CDR1 and CDR2: SGHTA, FQGTGA. The junction had 2 bases not matched to a gene; V was cut back by 0 bases and J by 6 bases. The TCR comes from an adult in good health. J is TRBJ2-1 and V is TRBV7-3; 7 bases line up with TRBD1. The sequences come from peripheral blood, collected on day 0 of AZD1222 vaccination. The CDR3 here is CASSLTPGGNEQFF. For the CDR3, the DNA is TGTGCCAGCAGCTTAACCCCAGGGGGCAATGAGCAGTTCTTC.